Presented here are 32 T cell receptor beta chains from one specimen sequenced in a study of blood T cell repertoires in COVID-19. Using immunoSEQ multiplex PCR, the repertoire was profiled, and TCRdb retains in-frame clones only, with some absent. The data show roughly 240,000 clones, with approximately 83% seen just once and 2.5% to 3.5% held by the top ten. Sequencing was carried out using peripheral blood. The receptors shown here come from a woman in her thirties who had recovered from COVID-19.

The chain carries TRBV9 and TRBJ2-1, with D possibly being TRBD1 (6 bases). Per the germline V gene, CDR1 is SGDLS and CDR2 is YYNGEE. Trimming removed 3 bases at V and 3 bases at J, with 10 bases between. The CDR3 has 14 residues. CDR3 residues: CASSDRDNYNEQFF. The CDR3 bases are TGTGCCAGCAGCGACCGGGACAACTACAATGAGCAGTTCTTC.

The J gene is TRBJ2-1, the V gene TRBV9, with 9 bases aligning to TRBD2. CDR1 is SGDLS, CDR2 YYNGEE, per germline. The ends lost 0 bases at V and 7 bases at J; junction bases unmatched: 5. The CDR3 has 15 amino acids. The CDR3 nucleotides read TGTGCCAGCAGCGTAGGCCCTAGCGGGGTTAATGAGCAGTTCTTC. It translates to CASSVGPSGVNEQFF.

The CDR3 loop reads CASSRDRGYGYTF. The CDR3 nucleotides read TGTGCCAGCAGCAGAGACAGGGGCTATGGCTACACCTTC. J is TRBJ1-2 and V is TRBV9, with 8 bases aligning to TRBD1. Germline V CDR1 and CDR2: SGDLS, YYNGEE. Unmatched junction bases numbered 3, after V lost 4 bases and J lost 4 bases. The CDR3 spans 13 residues.

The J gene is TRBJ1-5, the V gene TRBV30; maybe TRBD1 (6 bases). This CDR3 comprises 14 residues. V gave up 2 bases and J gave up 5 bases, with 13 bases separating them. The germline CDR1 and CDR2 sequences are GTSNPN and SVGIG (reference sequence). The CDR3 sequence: CAWSTGQSYQPQHF. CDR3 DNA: TGTGCCTGGAGTACCGGACAGAGCTATCAGCCCCAGCATTTT.

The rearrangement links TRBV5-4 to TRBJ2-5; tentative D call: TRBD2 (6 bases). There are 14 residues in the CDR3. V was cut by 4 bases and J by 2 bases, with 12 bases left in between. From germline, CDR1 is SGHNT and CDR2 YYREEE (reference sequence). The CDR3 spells CASSRGTNQETQYF. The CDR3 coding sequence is TGTGCCAGCAGCCGCGGGACGAATCAAGAGACCCAGTACTTC.

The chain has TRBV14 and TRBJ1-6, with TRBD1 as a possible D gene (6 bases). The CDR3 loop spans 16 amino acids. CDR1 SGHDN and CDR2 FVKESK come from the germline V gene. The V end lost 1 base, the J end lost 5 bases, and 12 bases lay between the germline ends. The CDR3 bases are TGTGCCAGCAGCCAAGGGAAGGACAGTAATAATTCACCCCTCCACTTT. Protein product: CASSQGKDSNNSPLHF.

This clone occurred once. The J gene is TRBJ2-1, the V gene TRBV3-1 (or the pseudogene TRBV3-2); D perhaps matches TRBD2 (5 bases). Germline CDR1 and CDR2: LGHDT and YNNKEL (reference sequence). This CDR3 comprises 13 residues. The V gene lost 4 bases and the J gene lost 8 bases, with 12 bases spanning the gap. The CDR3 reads CASSRRAWDEQFF. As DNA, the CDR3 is TGTGCCAGCAGCCGGCGGGCGTGGGATGAGCAGTTCTTC.

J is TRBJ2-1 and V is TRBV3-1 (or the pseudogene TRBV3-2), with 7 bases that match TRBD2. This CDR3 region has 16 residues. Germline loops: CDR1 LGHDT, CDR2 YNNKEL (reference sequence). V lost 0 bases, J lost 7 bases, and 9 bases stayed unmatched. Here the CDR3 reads CASSQDLASGGNEQFF. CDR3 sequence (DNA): TGTGCCAGCAGCCAAGACTTGGCTAGCGGAGGGAATGAGCAGTTCTTC.

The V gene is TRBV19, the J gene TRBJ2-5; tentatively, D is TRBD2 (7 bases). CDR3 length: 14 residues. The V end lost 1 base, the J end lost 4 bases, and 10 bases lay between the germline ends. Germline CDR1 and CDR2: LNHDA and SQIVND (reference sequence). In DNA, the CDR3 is TGTGCCAGTAGTATAGGGGCGGGGGCAGAGACCCAGTACTTC. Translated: CASSIGAGAETQYF.

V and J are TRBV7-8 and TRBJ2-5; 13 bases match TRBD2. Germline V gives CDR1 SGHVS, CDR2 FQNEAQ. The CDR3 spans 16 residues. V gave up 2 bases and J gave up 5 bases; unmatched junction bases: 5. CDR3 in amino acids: CASSLTSGGEEETQYF. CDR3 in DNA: TGTGCCAGCAGCTTAACTAGCGGGGGGGAAGAGGAGACCCAGTACTTC.

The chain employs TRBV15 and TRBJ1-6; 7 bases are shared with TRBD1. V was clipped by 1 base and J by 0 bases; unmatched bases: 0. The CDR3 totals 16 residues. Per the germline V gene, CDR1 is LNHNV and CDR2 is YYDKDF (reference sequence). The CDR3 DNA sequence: TGTGCCACCAGCAGAGGGGACAGCTCCTATAATTCACCCCTCCACTTT. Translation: CATSRGDSSYNSPLHF.

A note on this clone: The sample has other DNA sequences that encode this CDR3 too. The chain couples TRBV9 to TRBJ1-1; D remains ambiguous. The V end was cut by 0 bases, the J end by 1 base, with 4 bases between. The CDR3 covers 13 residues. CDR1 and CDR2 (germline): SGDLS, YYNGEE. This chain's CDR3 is CASSVGRNTEAFF. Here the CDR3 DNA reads TGTGCCAGCAGCGTAGGGAGGAACACTGAAGCTTTCTTT.

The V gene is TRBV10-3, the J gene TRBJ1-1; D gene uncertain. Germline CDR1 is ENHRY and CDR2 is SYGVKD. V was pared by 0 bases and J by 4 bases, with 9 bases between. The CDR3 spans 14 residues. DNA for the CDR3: TGTGCCATCAGTGAGTCGAGATTAAGCACTGAAGCTTTCTTT. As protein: CAISESRLSTEAFF.

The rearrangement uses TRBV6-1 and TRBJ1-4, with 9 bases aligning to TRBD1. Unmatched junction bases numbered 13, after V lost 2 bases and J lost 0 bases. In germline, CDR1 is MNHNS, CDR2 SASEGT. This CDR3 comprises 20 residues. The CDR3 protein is CASSERTGTGILSTNEKLFF. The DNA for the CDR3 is TGTGCCAGCAGTGAACGAACCGGGACAGGGATCTTGTCAACTAATGAAAAACTGTTTTTT.

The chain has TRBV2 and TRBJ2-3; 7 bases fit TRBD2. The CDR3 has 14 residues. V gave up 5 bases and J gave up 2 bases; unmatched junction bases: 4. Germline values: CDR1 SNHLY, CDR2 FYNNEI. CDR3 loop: CASSRLALTDTQYF. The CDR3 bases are TGTGCCAGCAGTCGACTAGCCCTCACAGATACGCAGTATTTT. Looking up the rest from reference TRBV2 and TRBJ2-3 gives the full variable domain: EPEVTQTPSHQVTQMGQEVILRCVPISNHLYFYWYRQILGQKVEFLVSFYNNEISEKSEIFDDQFSVERPDGSNFTLKIRSTKLEDSAMYFCASSRLALTDTQYFGPGTRLTVL.

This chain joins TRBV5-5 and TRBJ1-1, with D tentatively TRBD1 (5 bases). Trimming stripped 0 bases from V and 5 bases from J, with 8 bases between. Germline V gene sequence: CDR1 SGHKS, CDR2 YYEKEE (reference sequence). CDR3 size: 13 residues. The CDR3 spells CASSLGQFTEAFF. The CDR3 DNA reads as TGTGCCAGCAGCTTGGGACAGTTTACTGAAGCTTTCTTT.

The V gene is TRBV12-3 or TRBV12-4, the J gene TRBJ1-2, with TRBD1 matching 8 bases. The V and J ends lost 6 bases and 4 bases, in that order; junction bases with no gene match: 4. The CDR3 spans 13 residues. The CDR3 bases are TGTGCCAGCAGCCTCCAGGGGGCCTATGGCTACACCTTC. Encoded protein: CASSLQGAYGYTF.

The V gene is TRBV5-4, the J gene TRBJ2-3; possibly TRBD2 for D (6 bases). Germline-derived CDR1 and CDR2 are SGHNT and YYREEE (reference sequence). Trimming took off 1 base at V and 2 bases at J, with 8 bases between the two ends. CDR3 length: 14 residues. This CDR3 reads CASSLRDFTDTQYF. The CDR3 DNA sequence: TGTGCCAGCAGCTTGAGGGACTTCACAGATACGCAGTATTTT.

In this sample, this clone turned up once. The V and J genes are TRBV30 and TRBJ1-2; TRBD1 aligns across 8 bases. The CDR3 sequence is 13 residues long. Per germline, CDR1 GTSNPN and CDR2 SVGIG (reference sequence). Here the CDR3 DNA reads TGTGCATCAGGGGGCCTAACTAACTATGGCTACACCTTC. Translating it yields CASGGLTNYGYTF.

The CDR3 nucleotides read TGTGCCAGCAGATCAATAGGGGGCTACACAGATACGCAGTATTTT. It translates to CASRSIGGYTDTQYF. This chain links TRBV27 with TRBJ2-3; 7 bases fit TRBD1. J was trimmed by 2 bases and V by 6 bases; bases with no gene match: 8. The CDR3 loop spans 15 amino acids. Germline V lookup: CDR1 MNHEY, CDR2 SMNVEV (reference sequence).

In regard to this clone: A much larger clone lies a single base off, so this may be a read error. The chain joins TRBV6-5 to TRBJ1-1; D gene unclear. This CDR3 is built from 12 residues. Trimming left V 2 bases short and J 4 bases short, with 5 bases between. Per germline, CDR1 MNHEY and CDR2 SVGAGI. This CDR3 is CASSYPITEAFF. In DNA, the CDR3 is TGTGCCAGCAGTTACCCCATCACTGAAGCTTTCTTT.

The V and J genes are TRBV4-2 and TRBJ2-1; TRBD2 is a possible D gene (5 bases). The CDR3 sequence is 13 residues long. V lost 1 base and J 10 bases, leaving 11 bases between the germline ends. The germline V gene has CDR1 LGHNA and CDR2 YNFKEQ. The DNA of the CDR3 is TGTGCCAGCAGCCAAGCTGAGGGCCGGGAGCAGTTCTTC. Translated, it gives CASSQAEGREQFF.

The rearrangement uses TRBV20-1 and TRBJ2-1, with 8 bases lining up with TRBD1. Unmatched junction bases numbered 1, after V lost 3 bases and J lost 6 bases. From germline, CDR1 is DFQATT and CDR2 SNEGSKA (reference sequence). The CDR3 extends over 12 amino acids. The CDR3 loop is CSASTGGNEQFF. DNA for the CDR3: TGCAGTGCTAGTACAGGGGGCAATGAGCAGTTCTTC.

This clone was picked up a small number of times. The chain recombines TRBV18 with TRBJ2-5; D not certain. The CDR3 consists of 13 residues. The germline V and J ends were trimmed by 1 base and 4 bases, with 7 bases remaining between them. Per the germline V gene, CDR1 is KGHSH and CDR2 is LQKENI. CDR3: CASSPRPRETQYF. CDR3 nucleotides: TGTGCCAGCTCACCACGTCCTCGAGAGACCCAGTACTTC.

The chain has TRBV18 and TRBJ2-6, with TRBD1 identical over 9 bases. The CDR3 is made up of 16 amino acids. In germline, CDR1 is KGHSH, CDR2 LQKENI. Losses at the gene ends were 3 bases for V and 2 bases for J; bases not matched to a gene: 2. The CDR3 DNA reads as TGTGCCAGCTCACCCGGGACAGGGACTGGGGCCAACGTCCTGACTTTC. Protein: CASSPGTGTGANVLTF.

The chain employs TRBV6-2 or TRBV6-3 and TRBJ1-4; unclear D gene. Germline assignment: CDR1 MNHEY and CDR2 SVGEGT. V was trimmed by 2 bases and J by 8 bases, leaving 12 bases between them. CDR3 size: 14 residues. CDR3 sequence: CASSYSPFREKLFF. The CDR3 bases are TGTGCCAGCAGTTACAGCCCCTTTCGGGAAAAACTGTTTTTT.

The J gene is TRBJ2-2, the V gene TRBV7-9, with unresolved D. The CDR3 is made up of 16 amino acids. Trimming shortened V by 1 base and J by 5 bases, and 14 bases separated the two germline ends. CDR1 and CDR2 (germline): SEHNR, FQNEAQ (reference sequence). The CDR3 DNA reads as TGTGCCAGCAGCTTAGACCGAGGTCCCCAAACCGGGGAGCTGTTTTTT. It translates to CASSLDRGPQTGELFF.

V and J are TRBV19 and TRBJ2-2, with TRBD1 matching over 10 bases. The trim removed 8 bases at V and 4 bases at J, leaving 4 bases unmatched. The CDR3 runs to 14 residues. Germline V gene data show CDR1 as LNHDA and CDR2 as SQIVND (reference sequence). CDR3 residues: CASRDRGATGELFF. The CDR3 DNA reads TGTGCCAGTCGGGACAGGGGTGCCACCGGGGAGCTGTTTTTT.

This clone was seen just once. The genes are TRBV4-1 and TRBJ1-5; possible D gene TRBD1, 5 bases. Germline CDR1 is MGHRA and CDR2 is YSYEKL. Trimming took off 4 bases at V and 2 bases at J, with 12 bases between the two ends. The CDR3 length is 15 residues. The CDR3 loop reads CASSLQGGGNQPQHF. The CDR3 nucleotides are TGCGCCAGCAGCCTCCAGGGAGGCGGCAATCAGCCCCAGCATTTT.

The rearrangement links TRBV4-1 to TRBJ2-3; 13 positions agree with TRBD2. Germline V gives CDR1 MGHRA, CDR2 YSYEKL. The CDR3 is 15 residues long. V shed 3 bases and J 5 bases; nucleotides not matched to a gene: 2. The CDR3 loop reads CASSQTSGGIDTQYF. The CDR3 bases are TGCGCCAGCAGCCAGACTAGCGGGGGGATAGATACGCAGTATTTT.

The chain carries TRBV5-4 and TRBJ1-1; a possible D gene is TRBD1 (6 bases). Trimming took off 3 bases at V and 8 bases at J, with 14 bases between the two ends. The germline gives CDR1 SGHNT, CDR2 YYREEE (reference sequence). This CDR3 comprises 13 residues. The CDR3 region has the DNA TGTGCCAGCAGCTCTTGGGGGCGTAACGAAGCTTTCTTT. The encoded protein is CASSSWGRNEAFF.

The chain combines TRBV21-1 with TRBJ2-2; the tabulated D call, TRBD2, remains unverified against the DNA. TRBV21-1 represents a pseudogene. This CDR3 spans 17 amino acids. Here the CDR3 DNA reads TGTGCCAGCAGCAACCGACTAGTCGGCTTCAACACCGGGGAGCTGTTTTTT. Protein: CASSNRLVGFNTGELFF.